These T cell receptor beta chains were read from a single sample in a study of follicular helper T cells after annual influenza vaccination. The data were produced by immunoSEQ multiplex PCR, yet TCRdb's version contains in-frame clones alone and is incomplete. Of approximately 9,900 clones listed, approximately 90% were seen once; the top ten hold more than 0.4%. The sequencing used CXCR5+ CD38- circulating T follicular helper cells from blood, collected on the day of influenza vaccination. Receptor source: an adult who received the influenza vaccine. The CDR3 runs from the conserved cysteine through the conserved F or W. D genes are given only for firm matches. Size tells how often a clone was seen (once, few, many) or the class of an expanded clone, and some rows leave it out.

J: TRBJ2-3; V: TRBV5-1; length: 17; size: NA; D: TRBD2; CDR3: CASSLGARLAGTDTQYF; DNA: TGCGCCAGCAGCTTGGGAGCCAGACTAGCAGGCACAGATACGCAGTATTTT
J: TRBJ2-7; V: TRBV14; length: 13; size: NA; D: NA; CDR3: CASSRGLQYEQYF; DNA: TGTGCCAGCAGCAGGGGACTCCAATACGAGCAGTACTTC
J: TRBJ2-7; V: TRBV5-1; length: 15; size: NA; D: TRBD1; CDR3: CASSSQPGQGYEQYF; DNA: TGCGCCAGCAGCTCTCAACCGGGACAGGGGTACGAGCAGTACTTC
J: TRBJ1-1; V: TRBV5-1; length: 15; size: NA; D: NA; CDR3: CASSLDAGMNTEAFF; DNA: TGCGCCAGCAGCTTGGATGCGGGCATGAACACTGAAGCTTTCTTT
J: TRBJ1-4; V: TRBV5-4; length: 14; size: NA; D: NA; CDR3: CASSADRLNEKLFF; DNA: TGTGCCAGCAGCGCGGACAGACTTAATGAAAAACTGTTTTTT
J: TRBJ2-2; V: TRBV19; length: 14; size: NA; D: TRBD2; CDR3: CAGGLAMNTGELFF; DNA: TGTGCCGGGGGACTAGCGATGAACACCGGGGAGCTGTTTTTT
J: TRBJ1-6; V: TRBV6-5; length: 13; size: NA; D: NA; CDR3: CASSYSPDSPLHF; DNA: TGTGCCAGCAGTTACTCGCCGGATTCACCCCTCCACTTT
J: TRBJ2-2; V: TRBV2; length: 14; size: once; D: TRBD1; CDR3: CASKGQGYTGELFF; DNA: TGTGCCAGCAAGGGACAGGGGTACACCGGGGAGCTGTTTTTT
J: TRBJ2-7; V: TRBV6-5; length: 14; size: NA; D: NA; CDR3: CASFNPGLSYEQYF; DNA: TGTGCCAGCTTCAATCCGGGACTCTCCTACGAGCAGTACTTC
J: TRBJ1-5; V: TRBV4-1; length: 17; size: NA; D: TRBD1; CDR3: CASSRSTKDRADQPQHF; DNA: TGCGCCAGCAGCCGTAGTACCAAGGACAGGGCGGATCAGCCCCAGCATTTT
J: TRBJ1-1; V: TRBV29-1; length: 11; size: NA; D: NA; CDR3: CSVGNSAEAFF; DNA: TGCAGCGTTGGTAACTCGGCCGAAGCTTTCTTT
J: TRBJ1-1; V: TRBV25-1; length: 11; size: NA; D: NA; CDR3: CASREDTEAFF; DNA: TGTGCCAGCAGAGAAGACACTGAAGCTTTCTTT
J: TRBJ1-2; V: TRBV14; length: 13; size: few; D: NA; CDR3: CASSPGINYGYTF; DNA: TGTGCCAGCAGCCCCGGGATAAACTATGGCTACACCTTC
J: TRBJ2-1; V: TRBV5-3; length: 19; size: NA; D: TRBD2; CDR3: CARSSLGVPTSGAYNEQFF; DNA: TGTGCCAGAAGCTCCCTGGGTGTCCCGACTAGCGGGGCTTACAATGAGCAGTTCTTC
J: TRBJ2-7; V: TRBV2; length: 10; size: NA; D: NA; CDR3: CASGGYEQYF; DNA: TGTGCCAGCGGGGGCTACGAGCAGTACTTC
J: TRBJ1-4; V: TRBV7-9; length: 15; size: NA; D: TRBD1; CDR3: CASSPIDRVGEKLFF; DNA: TGTGCCAGCAGCCCCATTGACAGGGTGGGTGAAAAACTGTTTTTT
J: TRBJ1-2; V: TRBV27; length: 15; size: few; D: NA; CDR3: CASSLSAIMNYGYTF; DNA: TGTGCCAGCAGTTTATCGGCCATTATGAACTATGGCTACACCTTC
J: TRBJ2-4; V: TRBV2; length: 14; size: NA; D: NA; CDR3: CASSEARGRHIQYF; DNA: TGTGCCAGCAGTGAAGCACGGGGGCGTCACATTCAGTACTTC
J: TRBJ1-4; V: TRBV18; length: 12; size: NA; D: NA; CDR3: CASSPGNEKLFF; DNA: TGTGCCAGCTCACCCGGGAATGAAAAACTGTTTTTT
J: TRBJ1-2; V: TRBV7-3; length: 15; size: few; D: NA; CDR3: CASSPSPSISYGYTF; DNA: TGTGCCAGCAGCCCAAGTCCCAGTATTTCCTATGGCTACACCTTC
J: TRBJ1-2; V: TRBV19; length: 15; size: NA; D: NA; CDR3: CASSIKVAENYGYTF; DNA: TGTGCCAGTAGTATTAAGGTAGCGGAAAACTATGGCTACACCTTC
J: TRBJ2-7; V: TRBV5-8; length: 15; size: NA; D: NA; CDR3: CASSPTTGRSYEQYF; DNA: TGTGCCAGCAGCCCAACTACAGGACGCTCCTACGAGCAGTACTTC
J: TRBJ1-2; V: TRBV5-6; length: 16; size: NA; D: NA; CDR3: CASMRLYVEGTYGYTF; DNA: TGTGCCAGCATGAGACTTTATGTTGAGGGGACCTATGGCTACACCTTC
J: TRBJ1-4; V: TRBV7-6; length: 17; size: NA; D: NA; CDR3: CASSLGSSSATNEKLFF; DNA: TGTGCCAGCAGCTTAGGGAGTTCGTCCGCAACTAATGAAAAACTGTTTTTT
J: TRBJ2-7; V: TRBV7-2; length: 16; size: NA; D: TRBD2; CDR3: CASSRGAAGGVIEQYF; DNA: TGTGCCAGCAGCCGAGGTGCGGCGGGGGGGGTGATCGAGCAGTACTTC
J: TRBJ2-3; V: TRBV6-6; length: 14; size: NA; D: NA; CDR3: CASSRTIGTDTQYF; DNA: TGTGCCAGCAGCCGGACTATTGGCACAGATACGCAGTATTTT
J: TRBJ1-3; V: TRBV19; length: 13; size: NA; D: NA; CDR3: CASKDGNGNTIYF; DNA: TGTGCCAGTAAGGACGGGAATGGAAACACCATATATTTT
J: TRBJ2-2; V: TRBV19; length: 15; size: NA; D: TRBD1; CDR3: CASTRQGSNTGELFF; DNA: TGTGCCAGTACCCGACAGGGGAGCAACACCGGGGAGCTGTTTTTT
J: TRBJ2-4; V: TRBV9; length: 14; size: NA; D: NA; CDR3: CASTFQWTKNIQYF; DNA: TGTGCCAGCACCTTCCAGTGGACCAAAAACATTCAGTACTTC
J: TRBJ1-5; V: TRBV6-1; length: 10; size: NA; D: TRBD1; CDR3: CASGDRDRHF; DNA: TGTGCCAGCGGGGACAGGGATCGACATTTT
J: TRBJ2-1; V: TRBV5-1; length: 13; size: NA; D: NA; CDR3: CASSLSTYNEQFF; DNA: TGCGCCAGCAGCTTGTCTACCTACAATGAGCAGTTCTTC
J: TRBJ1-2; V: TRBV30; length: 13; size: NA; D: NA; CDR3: CAWSAQGPYGYTF; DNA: TGTGCCTGGAGTGCTCAGGGACCCTATGGCTACACCTTC
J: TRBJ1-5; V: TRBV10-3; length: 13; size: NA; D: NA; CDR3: CAIRDPGNQPQHF; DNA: TGTGCCATCAGGGACCCCGGGAATCAGCCCCAGCATTTT
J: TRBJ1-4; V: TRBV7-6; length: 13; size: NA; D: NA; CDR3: CASSLSLGEKLFF; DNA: TGTGCCAGCAGCCTCTCCCTGGGTGAAAAACTGTTTTTT
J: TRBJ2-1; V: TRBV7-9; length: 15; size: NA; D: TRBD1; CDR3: CASSLYQGAENEQFF; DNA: TGTGCCAGCAGCTTATACCAGGGGGCAGAGAATGAGCAGTTCTTC
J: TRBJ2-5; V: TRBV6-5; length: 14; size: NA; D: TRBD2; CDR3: CASTDTGGRETQYF; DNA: TGTGCCAGCACCGACACGGGGGGGCGTGAGACCCAGTACTTC
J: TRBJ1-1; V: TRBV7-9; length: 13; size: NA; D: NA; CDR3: CASSQQGIPEAFF; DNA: TGTGCCAGCAGTCAACAGGGAATCCCTGAAGCTTTCTTT
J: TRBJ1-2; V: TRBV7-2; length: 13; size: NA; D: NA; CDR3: CASSPGGAVGYTF; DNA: TGTGCCAGCAGTCCAGGCGGGGCTGTTGGCTACACCTTC
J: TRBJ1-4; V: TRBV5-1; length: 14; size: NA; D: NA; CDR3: CASSLAPQNEKLFF; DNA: TGCGCCAGCAGCTTGGCCCCTCAGAATGAAAAACTGTTTTTT
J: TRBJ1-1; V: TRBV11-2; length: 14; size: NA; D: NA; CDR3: CASSRRGQDTEAFF; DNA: TGTGCCAGCAGCCGCAGGGGCCAGGACACTGAAGCTTTCTTT
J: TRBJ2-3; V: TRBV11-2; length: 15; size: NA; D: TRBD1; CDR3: CASTDLGQPTDTQYF; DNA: TGTGCCAGCACCGATTTGGGACAGCCCACAGATACGCAGTATTTT
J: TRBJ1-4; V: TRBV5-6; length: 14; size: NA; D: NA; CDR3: CASSSSPGAEKLFF; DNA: TGTGCCAGCAGCTCGAGCCCGGGGGCTGAAAAACTGTTTTTT
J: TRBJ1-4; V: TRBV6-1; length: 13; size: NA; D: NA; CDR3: CASADGGWEKLFF; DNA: TGTGCCAGCGCCGACGGGGGCTGGGAAAAACTGTTTTTT
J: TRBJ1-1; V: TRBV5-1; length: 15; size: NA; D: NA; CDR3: CASSLAQGRGTEAFF; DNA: TGCGCCAGCAGCTTGGCCCAGGGTAGAGGCACTGAAGCTTTCTTT
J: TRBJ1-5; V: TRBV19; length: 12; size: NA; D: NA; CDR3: CASRGGGQPQHF; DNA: TGTGCCAGTAGGGGCGGTGGTCAGCCCCAGCATTTT
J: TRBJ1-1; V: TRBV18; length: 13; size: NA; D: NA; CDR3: CASSPNAGTEAFF; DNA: TGTGCCAGCTCACCAAACGCGGGCACTGAAGCTTTCTTT
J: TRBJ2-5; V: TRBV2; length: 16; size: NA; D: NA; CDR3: CASSESLAGGGETQYF; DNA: TGTGCCAGCAGTGAGTCTCTGGCCGGGGGCGGAGAGACCCAGTACTTC
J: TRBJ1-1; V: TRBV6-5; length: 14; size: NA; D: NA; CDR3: CASKRKNLNTEAFF; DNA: TGTGCCAGCAAGCGGAAAAATTTGAACACTGAAGCTTTCTTT
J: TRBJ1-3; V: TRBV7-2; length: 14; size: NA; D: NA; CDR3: CASSLGTVGNTIYF; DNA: TGTGCCAGCAGCTTAGGGACAGTTGGAAACACCATATATTTT
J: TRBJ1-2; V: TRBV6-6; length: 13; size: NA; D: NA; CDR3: CASSQGLSFGYTF; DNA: TGTGCCAGCAGTCAGGGATTGTCGTTTGGCTACACCTTC
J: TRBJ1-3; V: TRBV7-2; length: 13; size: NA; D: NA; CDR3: CASRTGSGNTIYF; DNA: TGTGCCAGCAGAACAGGGTCCGGAAACACCATATATTTT
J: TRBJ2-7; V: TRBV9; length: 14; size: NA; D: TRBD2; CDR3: CASSLLAGSYEQYF; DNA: TGTGCCAGCAGCTTACTAGCGGGGAGTTACGAGCAGTACTTC
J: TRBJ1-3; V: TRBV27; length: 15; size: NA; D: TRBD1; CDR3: CASSYRGLTGNTIYF; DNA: TGTGCCAGCAGCTACAGGGGACTAACTGGAAACACCATATATTTT
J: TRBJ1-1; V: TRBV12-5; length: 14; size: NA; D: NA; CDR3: CASGLALQGTEAFF; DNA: TGTGCTAGTGGTTTGGCACTCCAGGGGACGGAAGCTTTCTTT
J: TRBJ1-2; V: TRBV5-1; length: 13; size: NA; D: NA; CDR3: CASSLDGSYGYTF; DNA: TGCGCCAGCAGCTTGGACGGCTCCTATGGCTACACCTTC